These T cell receptor beta chains were read from a single sample in a study of Ad26.COV2.S vaccination and SARS-CoV-2 variants. Profiling relied on immunoSEQ multiplex PCR, and the TCRdb table lists in-frame clones only, not all of them. The sample shows about 440,000 clones, around 90% of them seen only once. Source: peripheral blood, taken in a trial of Ad26.COV2.S vaccine versus placebo. The receptors come from a person aged 18-60 years who received the Ad26.COV2.S COVID-19 vaccine or a placebo. Each CDR3 is given with its conserved first and last residue. The order of the fields is V gene, J gene, clone size, D gene, CDR3 DNA, CDR3 protein. A D gene is named only where the DNA matches it firmly. Part of the rows lack a size; the others show once, few, many or a class for expanded clones.

V gene: TRBV5-5; J gene: TRBJ1-2; clone size: -; D gene: TRBD1; CDR3 DNA: TGTGCCAGCAGCTCAACGGACAGGGATTACTATGGCTACACCTTC; CDR3 protein: CASSSTDRDYYGYTF
V gene: TRBV4-1; J gene: TRBJ2-7; clone size: -; D gene: TRBD1; CDR3 DNA: TGCGCCAGCAGCCAAACATCGGACAGGTCGTCCTACGAGCAGTACTTC; CDR3 protein: CASSQTSDRSSYEQYF
V gene: TRBV28; J gene: TRBJ2-3; clone size: -; D gene: -; CDR3 DNA: TGTGCCAGCAGGGACGAGGGAGGAGATACGCAGTATTTT; CDR3 protein: CASRDEGGDTQYF
V gene: TRBV2; J gene: TRBJ2-1; clone size: -; D gene: -; CDR3 DNA: TGTGCCAGCAGGGATTACAATGAGCAGTTCTTC; CDR3 protein: CASRDYNEQFF
V gene: TRBV28; J gene: TRBJ2-1; clone size: -; D gene: TRBD2; CDR3 DNA: TGTGCCAGCAGGGGAGCGGGGGGTTACAATGAGCAGTTCTTC; CDR3 protein: CASRGAGGYNEQFF
V gene: TRBV7-3; J gene: TRBJ2-1; clone size: -; D gene: TRBD2; CDR3 DNA: TGTGCCAGCAGCTTAACGGGGACTACCGGGGATGAGCAGTTCTTC; CDR3 protein: CASSLTGTTGDEQFF
V gene: TRBV6-1; J gene: TRBJ1-2; clone size: -; D gene: -; CDR3 DNA: TGTGCCAGCAGTTCGACATCCTACTATGGCTACACCTTC; CDR3 protein: CASSSTSYYGYTF
V gene: TRBV24-1; J gene: TRBJ2-3; clone size: -; D gene: -; CDR3 DNA: TGTGCCACCAGTGATTTGACCCCTGGGGGGGGCCATACGCAGTATTTT; CDR3 protein: CATSDLTPGGGHTQYF
V gene: TRBV27; J gene: TRBJ2-2; clone size: -; D gene: TRBD1; CDR3 DNA: TGTGCCAGCAGTACCCGGGACAGGGGATTTTCCGGGGAGCTGTTTTTT; CDR3 protein: CASSTRDRGFSGELFF
V gene: TRBV5-4; J gene: TRBJ2-2; clone size: once; D gene: TRBD2; CDR3 DNA: TGTGCCAGCAGTTCAGGCGGCGGGGGGACCGGGGAGCTGTTTTTT; CDR3 protein: CASSSGGGGTGELFF
V gene: TRBV27; J gene: TRBJ2-3; clone size: -; D gene: -; CDR3 DNA: TGTGCCAGCAAAGTAGAGCGGAACACAGATACGCAGTATTTT; CDR3 protein: CASKVERNTDTQYF
V gene: TRBV27; J gene: TRBJ2-7; clone size: -; D gene: -; CDR3 DNA: TGTGCCAGCAGTTGGGAGAGGTCCTACGAGCAGTACTTC; CDR3 protein: CASSWERSYEQYF
V gene: TRBV6-5; J gene: TRBJ1-3; clone size: -; D gene: -; CDR3 DNA: TGTGCCAGCACCCAGGCGGAAACCCCTGGAAACACCATATATTTT; CDR3 protein: CASTQAETPGNTIYF
V gene: TRBV4-3; J gene: TRBJ2-2; clone size: -; D gene: TRBD1; CDR3 DNA: TGCGCCAGCAGCCAAGACCCCGGGACAGGAGCGAACACCGGGGAGCTGTTTTTT; CDR3 protein: CASSQDPGTGANTGELFF
V gene: TRBV2; J gene: TRBJ1-1; clone size: -; D gene: -; CDR3 DNA: TGTGCCAGCAGTGAAGAGCTTAGGGGGGCGGCCGAAGCTTTCTTT; CDR3 protein: CASSEELRGAAEAFF
V gene: TRBV27; J gene: TRBJ2-1; clone size: few; D gene: -; CDR3 DNA: TGTGCCAGCAGTTTCGAGGGAAGGTACAATGAGCAGTTCTTC; CDR3 protein: CASSFEGRYNEQFF
V gene: TRBV19; J gene: TRBJ1-5; clone size: few; D gene: TRBD1; CDR3 DNA: TGTGCCAGTAGTATAAAACCCGGGACAGCTAGCAATCAGCCCCAGCATTTT; CDR3 protein: CASSIKPGTASNQPQHF
V gene: TRBV9; J gene: TRBJ2-7; clone size: -; D gene: -; CDR3 DNA: TGTGCCAGCAGCGTAGACCCGGCCCCCCGTGGGGGCTACGAGCAGTACTTC; CDR3 protein: CASSVDPAPRGGYEQYF
V gene: TRBV28; J gene: TRBJ1-5; clone size: -; D gene: -; CDR3 DNA: TGTGCCAGCAGGACACAAGGGAATCAGCCCCAGCATTTT; CDR3 protein: CASRTQGNQPQHF
V gene: TRBV5-4; J gene: TRBJ2-5; clone size: -; D gene: TRBD1; CDR3 DNA: TGTGCCAGCATAAACAGGGGGCGAGAAGAGACCCAGTACTTC; CDR3 protein: CASINRGREETQYF
V gene: TRBV5-1; J gene: TRBJ2-5; clone size: -; D gene: TRBD2; CDR3 DNA: TGCGCCAGCAGCCCGGGACTAGACTACAAAGAGACCCAGTACTTC; CDR3 protein: CASSPGLDYKETQYF
V gene: TRBV10-3; J gene: TRBJ2-7; clone size: -; D gene: TRBD2; CDR3 DNA: TGTGCCGCTTCACCGGGACTAGCGGGAGGTGAGCAGTACTTC; CDR3 protein: CAASPGLAGGEQYF
V gene: TRBV15; J gene: TRBJ2-1; clone size: -; D gene: TRBD1; CDR3 DNA: TGTGCCACCAGCAGGACCGGGACAGGGCTTAGGAATGAGCAGTTCTTC; CDR3 protein: CATSRTGTGLRNEQFF
V gene: TRBV6-2/TRBV6-3; J gene: TRBJ1-1; clone size: -; D gene: -; CDR3 DNA: TGTGCCAGCAGCAGACAGCGACAGTTAAACACTGAAGCTTTCTTT; CDR3 protein: CASSRQRQLNTEAFF
V gene: TRBV28; J gene: TRBJ2-2; clone size: -; D gene: TRBD1; CDR3 DNA: TGTGCCAGCACCATTGGGGACAGCCGGACCGGGGAGCTGTTTTTT; CDR3 protein: CASTIGDSRTGELFF
V gene: TRBV27; J gene: TRBJ2-5; clone size: -; D gene: -; CDR3 DNA: TGTGCCAGCAGTTTTAGAGGAGAGACCCAGTACTTC; CDR3 protein: CASSFRGETQYF
V gene: TRBV11-3; J gene: TRBJ2-7; clone size: few; D gene: -; CDR3 DNA: TGTGCCAGCAGCTTAAGTGGGGCCTACGAGCAGTACTTC; CDR3 protein: CASSLSGAYEQYF
V gene: TRBV11-3; J gene: TRBJ2-1; clone size: -; D gene: -; CDR3 DNA: TGTGCCAGCAGCTTTTCGACCTTTAGCGACAATGAGCAGTTCTTC; CDR3 protein: CASSFSTFSDNEQFF
V gene: TRBV2; J gene: TRBJ2-3; clone size: -; D gene: TRBD1; CDR3 DNA: TGTGCCAGCAGTGTACAGGGGGCTACAGATACGCAGTATTTT; CDR3 protein: CASSVQGATDTQYF
V gene: TRBV19; J gene: TRBJ1-2; clone size: once; D gene: -; CDR3 DNA: TGTGCCTCCTCACTCTCAGATGGCTACACCTTC; CDR3 protein: CASSLSDGYTF
V gene: TRBV7-8; J gene: TRBJ2-1; clone size: -; D gene: -; CDR3 DNA: TGTGCCAGCAGCTTAGCGTACCCACTCTTTAGCTCCTACAATGAGCAGTTCTTC; CDR3 protein: CASSLAYPLFSSYNEQFF
V gene: TRBV11-2; J gene: TRBJ1-4; clone size: -; D gene: -; CDR3 DNA: TGTGCCAGCAGCTTAGGTACAGGGACCGAAAAACTGTTTTTT; CDR3 protein: CASSLGTGTEKLFF
V gene: TRBV25-1; J gene: TRBJ2-4; clone size: -; D gene: -; CDR3 DNA: TGTGCCAGCAGTGAATCAGGAGGGGACATTCAGTACTTC; CDR3 protein: CASSESGGDIQYF
V gene: TRBV30; J gene: TRBJ2-7; clone size: -; D gene: TRBD1; CDR3 DNA: TGTGCCTGGAGTGTACTTCGAGGGGGCGAAACGTACTACTACGAGCAGTACTTC; CDR3 protein: CAWSVLRGGETYYYEQYF
V gene: TRBV6-2/TRBV6-3; J gene: TRBJ1-2; clone size: -; D gene: TRBD1; CDR3 DNA: TGTGCCAGCAGCACCGGGACAGATAATGGCTACACCTTC; CDR3 protein: CASSTGTDNGYTF
V gene: TRBV5-1; J gene: TRBJ2-5; clone size: -; D gene: -; CDR3 DNA: TGCGCCAGCAGCTTGGATGGGGTCGGGGAGACCCAGTACTTC; CDR3 protein: CASSLDGVGETQYF
V gene: TRBV29-1; J gene: TRBJ1-2; clone size: -; D gene: -; CDR3 DNA: TGCAGCGTTGAGGATGGAGGCTACACCTTC; CDR3 protein: CSVEDGGYTF
V gene: TRBV11-1; J gene: TRBJ1-2; clone size: -; D gene: -; CDR3 DNA: TGTGCCAGCAGCTTAGCCCCGGACTATGGCTACACCTTC; CDR3 protein: CASSLAPDYGYTF
V gene: TRBV4-1; J gene: TRBJ2-2; clone size: -; D gene: TRBD2; CDR3 DNA: TGCGCCAGCAGCCAAGCTAGCGGCAACACCGGGGAGCTGTTTTTT; CDR3 protein: CASSQASGNTGELFF
V gene: TRBV5-8; J gene: TRBJ1-2; clone size: -; D gene: TRBD1; CDR3 DNA: TGTGCCAGCAGCCCACCCGGGACAGGAGTTTATGGCTACACCTTC; CDR3 protein: CASSPPGTGVYGYTF
V gene: TRBV7-2; J gene: TRBJ2-3; clone size: -; D gene: -; CDR3 DNA: TGTGCCAGCAGCTTAGACGGGAAGCGGGCAGATACGCAGTATTTT; CDR3 protein: CASSLDGKRADTQYF
V gene: TRBV7-9; J gene: TRBJ2-5; clone size: -; D gene: -; CDR3 DNA: TGTGCCAGCAGCCGCCCAAAAGAGACCCAGTACTTC; CDR3 protein: CASSRPKETQYF
V gene: TRBV27; J gene: TRBJ2-2; clone size: -; D gene: -; CDR3 DNA: TGTGCCAGCAGTTTATTGCGGGAGAACACCGGGGAGCTGTTTTTT; CDR3 protein: CASSLLRENTGELFF
V gene: TRBV4-3; J gene: TRBJ2-3; clone size: -; D gene: -; CDR3 DNA: TGCGCCAGCAGCCACGGAAAGGGCAACACAGATACGCAGTATTTT; CDR3 protein: CASSHGKGNTDTQYF
V gene: TRBV4-3; J gene: TRBJ2-5; clone size: few; D gene: TRBD2; CDR3 DNA: TGCGCCAGCAGCCAAGTGGCTAGCGGGGGAGAGACCCAGTACTTC; CDR3 protein: CASSQVASGGETQYF
V gene: TRBV29-1; J gene: TRBJ2-1; clone size: -; D gene: TRBD2; CDR3 DNA: TGCAGCGTTGACGGCGGGAGGGGAGGTTACTACAATGAGCAGTTCTTC; CDR3 protein: CSVDGGRGGYYNEQFF
V gene: TRBV20-1; J gene: TRBJ1-1; clone size: -; D gene: -; CDR3 DNA: TGCAGTGCTAGTCTGGCAGACACTGAAGCTTTCTTT; CDR3 protein: CSASLADTEAFF
V gene: TRBV5-6; J gene: TRBJ1-1; clone size: -; D gene: -; CDR3 DNA: TGTGCCAGCAGCTTCGACAGTGAAGCTTTCTTT; CDR3 protein: CASSFDSEAFF
V gene: TRBV5-6; J gene: TRBJ1-2; clone size: -; D gene: TRBD1; CDR3 DNA: TGTGCCAGCAGCTTGGTAGGGGACAGTATGTATGGCTACACCTTC; CDR3 protein: CASSLVGDSMYGYTF
V gene: TRBV15; J gene: TRBJ2-7; clone size: -; D gene: -; CDR3 DNA: TGTGCCACCAGCAGCTCCCCAGGATTCTCCTACGAGCAGTACTTC; CDR3 protein: CATSSSPGFSYEQYF
V gene: TRBV18; J gene: TRBJ1-5; clone size: -; D gene: -; CDR3 DNA: TGTGCCAGCTCAGAAACAGGGAAGGAGCCCCAGCATTTT; CDR3 protein: CASSETGKEPQHF
V gene: TRBV15; J gene: TRBJ1-5; clone size: -; D gene: -; CDR3 DNA: TGTGCCACCAGCAGAGGGGGGGGCGATCAGCCCCAGCATTTT; CDR3 protein: CATSRGGGDQPQHF
V gene: TRBV12-3/TRBV12-4; J gene: TRBJ1-1; clone size: -; D gene: TRBD1; CDR3 DNA: TGTGCCAGCAGTTTACAGGGGGCAGGGGCTTTCTTT; CDR3 protein: CASSLQGAGAFF
V gene: TRBV18; J gene: TRBJ2-7; clone size: -; D gene: TRBD1; CDR3 DNA: TGTGCCAGCTCACAGGACAGGCTCTACGAGCAGTACTTC; CDR3 protein: CASSQDRLYEQYF
V gene: TRBV2; J gene: TRBJ1-6; clone size: once; D gene: -; CDR3 DNA: TGTGCCAGCAGTGTTAGGAATAATTCACCCCTCCACTTT; CDR3 protein: CASSVRNNSPLHF
V gene: TRBV11-2; J gene: TRBJ2-7; clone size: -; D gene: -; CDR3 DNA: TGTGCCAGCACCTCCTCCGGGGCCGGCAACGAGCAGTACTTC; CDR3 protein: CASTSSGAGNEQYF